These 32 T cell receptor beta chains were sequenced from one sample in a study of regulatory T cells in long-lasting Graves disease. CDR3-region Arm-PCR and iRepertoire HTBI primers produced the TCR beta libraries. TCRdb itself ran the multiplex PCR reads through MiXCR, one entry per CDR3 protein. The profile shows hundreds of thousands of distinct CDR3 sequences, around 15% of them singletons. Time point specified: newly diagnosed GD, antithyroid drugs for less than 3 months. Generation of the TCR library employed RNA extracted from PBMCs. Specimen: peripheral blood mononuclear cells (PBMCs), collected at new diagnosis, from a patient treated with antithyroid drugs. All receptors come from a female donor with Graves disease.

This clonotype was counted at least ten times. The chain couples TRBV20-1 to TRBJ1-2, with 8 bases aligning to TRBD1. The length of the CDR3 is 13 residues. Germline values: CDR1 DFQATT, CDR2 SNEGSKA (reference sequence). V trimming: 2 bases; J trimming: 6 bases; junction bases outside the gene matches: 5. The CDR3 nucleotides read TGCAGTGCTAGATACAGGGGGGCCGATGGCTACACCTTC. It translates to CSARYRGADGYTF.

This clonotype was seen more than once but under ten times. Written as DNA, the CDR3 is TGTGCCAGCAGGGGCGGACTGGATGGCTACACCTTC. Its protein is CASRGGLDGYTF. The J gene is TRBJ1-2, the V gene TRBV2, with D unresolved. Germline assignment: CDR1 SNHLY and CDR2 FYNNEI. This CDR3 is built from 12 residues. Trimming shortened V by 6 bases and J by 6 bases, and 11 bases separated the two germline ends.

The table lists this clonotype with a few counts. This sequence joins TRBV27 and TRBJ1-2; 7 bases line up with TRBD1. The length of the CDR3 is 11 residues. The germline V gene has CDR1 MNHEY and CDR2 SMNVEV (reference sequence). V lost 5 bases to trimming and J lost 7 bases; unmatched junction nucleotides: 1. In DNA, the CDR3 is TGTGCCAGCAGTCAGGGGGGTGGCTACACCTTC. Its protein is CASSQGGGYTF.

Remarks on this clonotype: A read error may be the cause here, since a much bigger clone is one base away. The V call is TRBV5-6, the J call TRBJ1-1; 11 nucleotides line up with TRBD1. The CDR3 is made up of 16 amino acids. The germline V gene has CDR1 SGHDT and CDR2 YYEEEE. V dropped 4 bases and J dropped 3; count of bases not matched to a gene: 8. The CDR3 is CASSVPGGQGDTEAFF. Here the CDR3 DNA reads TGTGCCAGCAGCGTACCCGGGGGACAGGGGGACACTGAAGCTTTCTTT.

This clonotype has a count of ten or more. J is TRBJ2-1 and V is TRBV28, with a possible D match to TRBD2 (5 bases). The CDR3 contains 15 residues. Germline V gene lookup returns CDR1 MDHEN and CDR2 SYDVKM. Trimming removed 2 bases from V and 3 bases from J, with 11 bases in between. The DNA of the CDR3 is TGTGCCAGCAGTTTAAGGAGACTAATCTACAATGAGCAGTTCTTC. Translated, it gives CASSLRRLIYNEQFF.

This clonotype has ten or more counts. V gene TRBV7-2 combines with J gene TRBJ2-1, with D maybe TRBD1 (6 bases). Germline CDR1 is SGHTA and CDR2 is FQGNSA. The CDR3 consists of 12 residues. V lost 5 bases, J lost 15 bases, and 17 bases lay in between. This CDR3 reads CASSPSQGSRFF. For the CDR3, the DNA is TGTGCCAGCAGCCCCTCACAGGGCAGCAGGTTCTTC.

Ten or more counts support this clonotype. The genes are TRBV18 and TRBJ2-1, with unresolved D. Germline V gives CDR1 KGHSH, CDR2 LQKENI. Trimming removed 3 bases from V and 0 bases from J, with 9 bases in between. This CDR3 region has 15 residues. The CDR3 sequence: CASSPESASYNEQFF. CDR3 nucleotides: TGTGCCAGCTCACCGGAGTCTGCCTCCTACAATGAGCAGTTCTTC. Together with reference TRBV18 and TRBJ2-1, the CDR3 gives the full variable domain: NAGVMQNPRHLVRRRGQEARLRCSPMKGHSHVYWYRQLPEEGLKFMVYLQKENIIDESGMPKERFSAEFPKEGPSILRIQQVVRGDSAAYFCASSPESASYNEQFFGPGTRLTVL.

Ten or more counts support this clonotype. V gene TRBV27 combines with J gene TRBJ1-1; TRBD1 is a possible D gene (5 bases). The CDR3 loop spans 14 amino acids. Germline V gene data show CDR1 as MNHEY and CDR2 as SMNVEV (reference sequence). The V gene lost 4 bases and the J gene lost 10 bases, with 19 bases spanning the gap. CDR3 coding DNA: TGTGCCAGCAGTTCCGAGAAAGGGGTGCGGGGAGCTTTCTTT. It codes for CASSSEKGVRGAFF.

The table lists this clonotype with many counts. The CDR3 nucleotides read TGCGCCAGCAGCTACCCCTTAGCGGGAGAGACAGATACGCAGTATTTT. As protein: CASSYPLAGETDTQYF. The V gene is TRBV5-1, the J gene TRBJ2-3; 9 bases fit TRBD2. Germline V gives CDR1 SGHRS, CDR2 YFSETQ. Trimming took 3 bases from V and 3 from J; bases not matched to a gene: 8. This CDR3 is built from 16 residues. Filled out from reference TRBV5-1 and TRBJ2-3, the complete variable domain reads KAGVTQTPRYLIKTRGQQVTLSCSPISGHRSVSWYQQTPGQGLQFLFEYFSETQRNKGNFPGRFSGRQFSNSRSEMNVSTLELGDSALYLCASSYPLAGETDTQYFGPGTRLTVL.

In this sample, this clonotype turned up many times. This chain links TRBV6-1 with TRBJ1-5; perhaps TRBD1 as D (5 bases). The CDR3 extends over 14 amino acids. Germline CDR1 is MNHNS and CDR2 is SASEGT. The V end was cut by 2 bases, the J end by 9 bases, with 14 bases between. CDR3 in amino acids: CASSENPTEAPQHF. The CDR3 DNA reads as TGTGCCAGCAGTGAAAACCCGACAGAGGCGCCCCAGCATTTT.

CDR3 region: CASRRPARGGKLFF. Written as DNA, the CDR3 is TGTGCCAGCAGAAGACCCGCTAGGGGTGGAAAACTGTTTTTT. V gene TRBV6-2 or TRBV6-3 combines with J gene TRBJ1-4; possible D gene TRBD1, 5 bases. The germline V and J ends were trimmed by 6 bases and 10 bases, with 18 bases remaining between them. This CDR3 spans 14 amino acids. Germline lookup yields CDR1 MNHEY and CDR2 SVGEGT.

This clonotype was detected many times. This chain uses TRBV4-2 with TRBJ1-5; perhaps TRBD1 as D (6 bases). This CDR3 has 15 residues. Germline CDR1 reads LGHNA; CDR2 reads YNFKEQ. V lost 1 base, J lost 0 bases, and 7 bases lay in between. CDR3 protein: CASSQAGDSNQPQHF. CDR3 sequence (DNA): TGTGCCAGCAGCCAAGCAGGGGATAGCAATCAGCCCCAGCATTTT.

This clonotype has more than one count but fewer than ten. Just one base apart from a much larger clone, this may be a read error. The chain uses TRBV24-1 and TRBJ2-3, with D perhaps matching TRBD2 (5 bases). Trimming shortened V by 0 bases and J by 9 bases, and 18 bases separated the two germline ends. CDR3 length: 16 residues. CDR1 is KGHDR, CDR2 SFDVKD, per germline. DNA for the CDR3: TGTGCCACCAGTGATTTGGGCCCATTCGGGGAGAGAACGCAGTATTTT. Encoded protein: CATSDLGPFGERTQYF.

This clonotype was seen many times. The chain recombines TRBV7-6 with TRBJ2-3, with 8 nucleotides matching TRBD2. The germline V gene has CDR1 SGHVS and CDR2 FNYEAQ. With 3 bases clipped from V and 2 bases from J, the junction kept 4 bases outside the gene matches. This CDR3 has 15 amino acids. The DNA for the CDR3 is TGTGCCAGCAGCTTTAGAGCGGGGGTCACAGATACGCAGTATTTT. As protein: CASSFRAGVTDTQYF.

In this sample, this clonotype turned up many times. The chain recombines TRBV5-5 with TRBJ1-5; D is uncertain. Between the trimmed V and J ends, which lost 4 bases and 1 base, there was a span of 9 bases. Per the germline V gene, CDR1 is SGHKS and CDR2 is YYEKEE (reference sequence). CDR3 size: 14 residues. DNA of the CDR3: TGTGCCAGCAGCATCTCTCTGAGCAATCAGCCCCAGCATTTT. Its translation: CASSISLSNQPQHF.

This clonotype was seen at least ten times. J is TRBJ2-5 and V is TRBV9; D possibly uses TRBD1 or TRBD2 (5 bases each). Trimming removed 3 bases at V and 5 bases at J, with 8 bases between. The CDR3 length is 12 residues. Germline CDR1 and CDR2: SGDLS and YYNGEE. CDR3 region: CASSDEGETQYF. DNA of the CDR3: TGTGCCAGCAGCGACGAGGGGGAGACCCAGTACTTC.

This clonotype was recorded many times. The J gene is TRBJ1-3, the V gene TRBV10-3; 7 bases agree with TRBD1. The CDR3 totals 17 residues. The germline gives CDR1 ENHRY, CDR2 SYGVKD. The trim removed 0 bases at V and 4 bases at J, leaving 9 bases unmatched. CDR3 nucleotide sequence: TGTGCCATCAGTGAGTCGACAGGGAGAGGTCGCGGAAACACCATATATTTT. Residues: CAISESTGRGRGNTIYF.

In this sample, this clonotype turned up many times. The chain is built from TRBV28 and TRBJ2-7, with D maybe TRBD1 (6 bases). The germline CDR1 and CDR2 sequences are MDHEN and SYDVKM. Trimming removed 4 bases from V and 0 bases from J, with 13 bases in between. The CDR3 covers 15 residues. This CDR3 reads CASSSPGVSSYEQYF. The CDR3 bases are TGTGCCAGCAGTTCCCCAGGGGTCAGCTCCTACGAGCAGTACTTC.

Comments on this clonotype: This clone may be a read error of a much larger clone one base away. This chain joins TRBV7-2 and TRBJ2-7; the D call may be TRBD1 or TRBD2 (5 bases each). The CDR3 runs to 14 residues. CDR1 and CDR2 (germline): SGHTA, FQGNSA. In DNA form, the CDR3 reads TGTGCCAGCAGCTTCCAGGGAGCTCAAGAGACCCAGCACTTC. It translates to CASSFQGAQETQHF.

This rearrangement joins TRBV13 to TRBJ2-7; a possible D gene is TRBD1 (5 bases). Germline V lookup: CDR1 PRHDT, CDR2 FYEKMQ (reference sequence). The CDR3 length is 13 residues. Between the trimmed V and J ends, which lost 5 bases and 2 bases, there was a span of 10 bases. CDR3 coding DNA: TGTGCCAGCAGCCCGAAAGGGGCCTACGAGCAGTACTTC. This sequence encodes CASSPKGAYEQYF.

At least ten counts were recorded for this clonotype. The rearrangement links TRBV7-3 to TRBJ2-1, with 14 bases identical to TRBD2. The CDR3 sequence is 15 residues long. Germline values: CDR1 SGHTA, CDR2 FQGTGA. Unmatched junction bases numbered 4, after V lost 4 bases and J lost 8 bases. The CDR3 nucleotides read TGTGCCAGCAGCTCGACTAGCGGGGGGGGACATGAGCAGTTCTTC. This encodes CASSSTSGGGHEQFF.

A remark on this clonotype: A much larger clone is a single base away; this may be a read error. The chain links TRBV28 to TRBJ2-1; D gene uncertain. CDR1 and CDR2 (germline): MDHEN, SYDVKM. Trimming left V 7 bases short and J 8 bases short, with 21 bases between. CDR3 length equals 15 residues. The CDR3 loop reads CASTLKVRPPDEQFF. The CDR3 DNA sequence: TGTGCCAGCACACTAAAAGTGAGACCCCCCGATGAGCAGTTCTTC.

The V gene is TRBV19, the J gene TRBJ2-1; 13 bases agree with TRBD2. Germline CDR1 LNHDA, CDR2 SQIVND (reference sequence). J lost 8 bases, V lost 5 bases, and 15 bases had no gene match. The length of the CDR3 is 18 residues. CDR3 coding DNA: TGTGCCAGTAGTTCGAGGACTAGCGGGGGCCTCCTATGGGATGAGCAGTTCTTC. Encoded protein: CASSSRTSGGLLWDEQFF.

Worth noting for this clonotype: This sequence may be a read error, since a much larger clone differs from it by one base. The CDR3 DNA reads as TGTGCCAGCAGCCCGCCGGGGCCCCTGCATTCACCCCTCCACTTT. It specifies CASSPPGPLHSPLHF. The rearrangement uses TRBV11-2 and TRBJ1-6, with a possible D match to TRBD1 (5 bases). Germline lookup yields CDR1 SGHAT and CDR2 FQNNGV. The germline V and J ends were trimmed by 5 bases and 8 bases, with 16 bases remaining between them. This CDR3 region has 15 residues.

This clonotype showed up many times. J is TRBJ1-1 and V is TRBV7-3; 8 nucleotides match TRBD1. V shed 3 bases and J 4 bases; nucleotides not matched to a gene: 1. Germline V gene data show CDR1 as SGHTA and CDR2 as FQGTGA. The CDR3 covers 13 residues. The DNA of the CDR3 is TGTGCCAGCAGCTTCGACAGGGGCACTGAAGCTTTCTTT. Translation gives CASSFDRGTEAFF.

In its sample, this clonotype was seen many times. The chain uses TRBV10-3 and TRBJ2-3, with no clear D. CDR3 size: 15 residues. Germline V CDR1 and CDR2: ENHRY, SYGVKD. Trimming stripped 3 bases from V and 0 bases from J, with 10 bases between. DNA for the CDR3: TGTGCCATCAGTGAAAGGGAACGAAGCACAGATACGCAGTATTTT. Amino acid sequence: CAISERERSTDTQYF.

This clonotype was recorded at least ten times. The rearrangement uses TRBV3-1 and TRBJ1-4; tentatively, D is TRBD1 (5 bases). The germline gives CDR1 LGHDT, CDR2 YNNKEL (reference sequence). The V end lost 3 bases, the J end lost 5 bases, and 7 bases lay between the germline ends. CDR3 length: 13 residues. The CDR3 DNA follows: TGTGCCAGCAGCCAGGGGCTGAATGAAAAACTGTTTTTT. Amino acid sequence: CASSQGLNEKLFF.

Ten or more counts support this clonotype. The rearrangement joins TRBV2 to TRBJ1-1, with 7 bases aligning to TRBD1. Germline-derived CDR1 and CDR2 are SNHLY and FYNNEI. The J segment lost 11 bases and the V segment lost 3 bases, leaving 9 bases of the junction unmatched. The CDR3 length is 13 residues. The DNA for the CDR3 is TGTGCCAGCAGTGAGGACAGGTATGAAGGGGCTTTCTTT. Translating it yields CASSEDRYEGAFF.

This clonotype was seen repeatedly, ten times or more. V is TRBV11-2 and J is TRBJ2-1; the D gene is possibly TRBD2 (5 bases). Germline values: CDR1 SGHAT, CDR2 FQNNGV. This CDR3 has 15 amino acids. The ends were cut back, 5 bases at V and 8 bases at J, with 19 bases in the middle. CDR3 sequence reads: CASSPHPAGLHEQFF. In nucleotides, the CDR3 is TGTGCCAGCAGCCCCCACCCCGCGGGCCTCCATGAGCAGTTCTTC. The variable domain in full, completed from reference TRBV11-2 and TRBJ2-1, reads EAGVAQSPRYKIIEKRQSVAFWCNPISGHATLYWYQQILGQGPKLLIQFQNNGVVDDSQLPKDRFSAERLKGVDSTLKIQPAKLEDSAVYLCASSPHPAGLHEQFFGPGTRLTVL.

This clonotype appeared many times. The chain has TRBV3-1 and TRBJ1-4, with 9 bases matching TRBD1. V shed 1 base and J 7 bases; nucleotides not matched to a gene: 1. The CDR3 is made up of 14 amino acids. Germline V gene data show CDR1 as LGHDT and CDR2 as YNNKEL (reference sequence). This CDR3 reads CASSQVGQGEKLFF. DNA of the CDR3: TGTGCCAGCAGCCAAGTGGGACAGGGTGAAAAACTGTTTTTT.

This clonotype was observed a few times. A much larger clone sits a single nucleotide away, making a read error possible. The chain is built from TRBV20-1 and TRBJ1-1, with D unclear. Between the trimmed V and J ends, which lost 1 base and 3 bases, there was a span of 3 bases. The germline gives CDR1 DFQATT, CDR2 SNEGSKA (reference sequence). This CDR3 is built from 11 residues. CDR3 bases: TGCAGTGCTAGAGTATACACTGAAGCTTTCTTT. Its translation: CSARVYTEAFF.

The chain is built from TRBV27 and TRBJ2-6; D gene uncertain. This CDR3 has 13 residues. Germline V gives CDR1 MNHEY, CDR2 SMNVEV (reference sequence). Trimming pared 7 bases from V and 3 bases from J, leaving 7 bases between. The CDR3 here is CASTRSGANVLTF. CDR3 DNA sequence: TGTGCCAGCACCCGGAGTGGGGCCAACGTCCTGACTTTC.